The clone carrying this TCR beta chain came up many times. The sample belongs to a study of tumor-infiltrating lymphocytes in primary liver carcinoma. The approximately 20-31 mg bulk tissue piece was not sorted before simultaneous RNA and DNA extraction. A constant-region primer primed TCR beta cDNA synthesis from 450 to 550 ng of total RNA. Three nested multiplex PCR rounds of slightly modified ARM-PCR generated TCR beta libraries. Each of the first two PCR rounds ran approximately 10 cycles with TRBV1-TRBV30 forward and C-beta reverse primers. TCRdb fed the multiplex PCR reads into MiXCR, producing one record per CDR3 protein. The table records roughly 91,000 distinct CDR3 sequences, around two thirds of them present only once. The CDR3 is made up of 18 amino acids. V lost 3 bases, J lost 1 base, and 9 bases stayed unmatched.

This clonotype was obtained from a woman aged 60-75 years with primary liver carcinoma and hepatitis B virus infection. The sequencing sample was made of liver tumor tissue from sampling region 5. Subset reported: tumor region T5, tumor centre. The rearrangement joins TRBV12-3 or TRBV12-4 to TRBJ2-1, with 10 bases aligning to TRBD2. DNA for the CDR3: TGTGCCAGCAGTTTGGAGCGGGAGGGCCGCCGATCCTACAATGAGCAGTTCTTC. Translation gives CASSLEREGRRSYNEQFF.